A single sample gave rise to the 14 T cell receptor beta chains below, sequenced in a study of shared clonotypes between healthy human individuals. The assay was immunoSEQ multiplex PCR, and TCRdb's table has in-frame clones only and misses some. The top ten clones hold about 0.11% of a sample with some 600,000 clones, 90% to 97% of them seen once. Naive CD8 cells, CD45RO-negative and positively selected for CCR7, excluded terminally differentiated effector memory CD45RA+ cells. The sequenced sample was naive CD8+ T cells sorted from blood. These receptors all stem from a woman aged 25-40 years in good health.

The chain couples TRBV7-8 to TRBJ1-1; D call uncertain. This CDR3 comprises 18 residues. The germline gives CDR1 SGHVS, CDR2 FQNEAQ. V was cut by 1 base and J by 0 bases, with 18 bases left in between. CDR3 region: CASSLVVAYQSMNTEAFF. Written as DNA, the CDR3 is TGTGCCAGCAGCTTAGTAGTAGCGTATCAATCTATGAACACTGAAGCTTTCTTT.

This clone showed up just once. The chain combines TRBV5-1 with TRBJ1-2, with 9 bases that match TRBD1. The V and J ends lost 3 bases and 0 bases, in that order; junction bases with no gene match: 6. The CDR3 consists of 16 residues. The germline V gene encodes CDR1 SGHRS and CDR2 YFSETQ. The CDR3 DNA reads TGCGCCAGCAGCTGGGAGGGACAGGGACCTAACTATGGCTACACCTTC. Amino acid sequence: CASSWEGQGPNYGYTF. Drawing the rest from reference TRBV5-1 and TRBJ1-2, the complete variable domain is KAGVTQTPRYLIKTRGQQVTLSCSPISGHRSVSWYQQTPGQGLQFLFEYFSETQRNKGNFPGRFSGRQFSNSRSEMNVSTLELGDSALYLCASSWEGQGPNYGYTFGSGTRLTVV.

The gene calls are TRBV5-5 and TRBJ2-7; D not resolved. The CDR3 covers 14 residues. The V gene lost 0 bases and the J gene lost 3 bases, with 10 bases spanning the gap. Germline V gene sequence: CDR1 SGHKS, CDR2 YYEKEE (reference sequence). This CDR3 reads CASSLDGRGYEQYF. The CDR3 region has the DNA TGTGCCAGCAGCTTGGATGGCCGCGGCTACGAGCAGTACTTC.

This clone was detected once. This chain joins TRBV10-3 and TRBJ2-1, with TRBD2 identical over 9 bases. Trimming at V came to 7 bases and at J to 3 bases, leaving 4 bases not matched to a gene. Germline V gene data show CDR1 as ENHRY and CDR2 as SYGVKD. The CDR3 consists of 14 residues. CDR3 amino acids: CAINQRGDYNEQFF. CDR3 DNA: TGTGCCATCAATCAGCGGGGGGACTACAATGAGCAGTTCTTC.

The V call is TRBV19, the J call TRBJ2-7; D is unresolved. Germline values: CDR1 LNHDA, CDR2 SQIVND (reference sequence). V was pared by 0 bases and J by 4 bases, with 13 bases between. The CDR3 consists of 15 residues. The CDR3 loop reads CASSIDLEPPYEQYF. CDR3 sequence (DNA): TGTGCCAGTAGTATAGATCTCGAGCCGCCTTACGAGCAGTACTTC.

The DNA of the CDR3 is TGCGCCAGCAGCCCGGCCCGAATGGATACGCAGTATTTT. Translated: CASSPARMDTQYF. V and J are TRBV10-1 and TRBJ2-3; D unresolved. V lost 6 bases and J lost 6, with 13 bases in between. Germline CDR1 reads WNHNN; CDR2 reads SYGVQD (reference sequence). This CDR3 is 13 amino acids long.

The V and J genes are TRBV14 and TRBJ2-1; a weak D match, TRBD1 (5 bases). Deletions cut 0 bases from V and 5 bases from J, with 8 bases between. Germline V gene data show CDR1 as SGHDN and CDR2 as FVKESK. This CDR3 comprises 14 residues. CDR3 sequence (DNA): TGTGCCAGCAGCCAAGATTGGGGCGACAATGAGCAGTTCTTC. Amino acids: CASSQDWGDNEQFF.

The chain employs TRBV7-9 and TRBJ2-1; TRBD2 matches 7 bases. Germline V gives CDR1 SEHNR, CDR2 FQNEAQ (reference sequence). Trimming cost V 6 bases and J 10 bases; bases outside gene matches: 12. This CDR3 spans 14 amino acids. The CDR3, as DNA: TGTGCCAGCAGAACGACACCGGGGAGGGTCGAGCAGTTCTTC. It encodes CASRTTPGRVEQFF.

The V and J genes are TRBV27 and TRBJ1-5, with D unresolved. Per germline, CDR1 MNHEY and CDR2 SMNVEV (reference sequence). This CDR3 comprises 13 residues. The ends were cut back, 4 bases at V and 4 bases at J, with 8 bases in the middle. The CDR3 spells CASSWDVNQPQHF. Here the CDR3 DNA reads TGTGCCAGCAGTTGGGATGTTAATCAGCCCCAGCATTTT.

The chain recombines TRBV4-1 with TRBJ2-5, with 8 bases matching TRBD1. The DNA end favors TRBJ2-7, so the J call may be wrong. The germline V gene encodes CDR1 MGHRA and CDR2 YSYEKL. The CDR3 has 15 residues. The CDR3 loop is CASSPRTGPTYEQYF. CDR3 in DNA: TGCGCCAGCAGCCCTAGGACAGGGCCAACCTACGAGCAGTACTTC.

The chain recombines TRBV7-9 with TRBJ2-1; D gene unclear. In germline, CDR1 is SEHNR, CDR2 FQNEAQ (reference sequence). The length of the CDR3 is 12 residues. V dropped 0 bases and J dropped 8 bases, with 5 bases sitting between them. The DNA of the CDR3 is TGTGCCAGCAGCTTAGCGCCTCATGAGCAGTTCTTC. Translating it yields CASSLAPHEQFF.

The chain employs TRBV7-9 and TRBJ2-7; the D gene is possibly TRBD2 (5 bases). Trimming took off 5 bases at V and 3 bases at J, with 11 bases between the two ends. Germline lookup yields CDR1 SEHNR and CDR2 FQNEAQ (reference sequence). The CDR3 is 13 amino acids. This CDR3 is CASSPRTHYEQYF. In DNA, the CDR3 is TGTGCCAGCAGCCCGCGGACTCACTACGAGCAGTACTTC. Looking up the rest from reference TRBV7-9 and TRBJ2-7 gives the full variable domain: DTGVSQNPRHKITKRGQNVTFRCDPISEHNRLYWYRQTLGQGPEFLTYFQNEAQLEKSRLLSDRFSAERPKGSFSTLEIQRTEQGDSAMYLCASSPRTHYEQYFGPGTRLTVT.

V and J are TRBV25-1 and TRBJ2-3; 9 bases fit TRBD2. Germline V gene sequence: CDR1 MGHDK, CDR2 SYGVNS. With V trimmed by 3 bases and J by 4 bases, 5 bases remained unmatched. The CDR3 has 15 amino acids. CDR3 in DNA: TGTGCCAGCAGTGAGCGGGAGGGCCTCGCAGATACGCAGTATTTT. Amino acids: CASSEREGLADTQYF.

CDR3 loop: CASNRASGARGEQYF. The CDR3 DNA reads TGTGCCAGCAACCGGGCGTCGGGGGCCCGGGGCGAGCAGTACTTC. The chain has TRBV6-1 and TRBJ2-7; perhaps D is TRBD1 or TRBD2 (6 bases each). CDR3 length: 15 residues. The V gene's germline CDR1 is MNHNS and CDR2 SASEGT. V shed 7 bases and J shed 6 bases, with 22 bases lying between them.